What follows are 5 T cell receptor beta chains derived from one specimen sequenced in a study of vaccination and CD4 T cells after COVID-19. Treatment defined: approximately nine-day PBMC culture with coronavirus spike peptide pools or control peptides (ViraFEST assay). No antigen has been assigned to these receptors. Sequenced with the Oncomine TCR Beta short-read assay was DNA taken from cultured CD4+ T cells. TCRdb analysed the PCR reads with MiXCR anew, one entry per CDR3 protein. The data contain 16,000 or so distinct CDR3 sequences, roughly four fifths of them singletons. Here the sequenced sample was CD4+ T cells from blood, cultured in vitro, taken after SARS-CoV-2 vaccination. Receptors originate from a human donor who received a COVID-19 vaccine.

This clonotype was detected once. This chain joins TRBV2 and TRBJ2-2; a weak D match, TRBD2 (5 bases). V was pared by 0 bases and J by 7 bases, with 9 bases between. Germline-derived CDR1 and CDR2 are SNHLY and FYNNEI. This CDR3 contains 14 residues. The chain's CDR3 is CASSEASAGGELFF. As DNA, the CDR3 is TGTGCCAGCAGTGAAGCTAGCGCGGGCGGGGAGCTGTTTTTT.

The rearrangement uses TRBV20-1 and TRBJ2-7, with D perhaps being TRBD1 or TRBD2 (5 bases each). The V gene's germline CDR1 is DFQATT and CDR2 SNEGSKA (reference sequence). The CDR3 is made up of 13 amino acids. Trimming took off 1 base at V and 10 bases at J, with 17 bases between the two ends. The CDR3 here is CSARVGSGTSQYF. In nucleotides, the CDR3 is TGCAGTGCTAGAGTTGGGTCGGGGACGAGCCAGTACTTC.

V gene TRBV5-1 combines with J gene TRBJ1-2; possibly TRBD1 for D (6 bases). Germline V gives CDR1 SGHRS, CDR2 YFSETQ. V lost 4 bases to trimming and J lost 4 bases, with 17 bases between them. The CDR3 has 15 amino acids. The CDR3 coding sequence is TGCGCCAGCAGCGAGGAGGGGGTCTGGGGCTATGGCTACACCTTC. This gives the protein CASSEEGVWGYGYTF.

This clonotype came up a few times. CDR3 DNA sequence: TGTGCCAGCAGTTTCCCGATTAGCGGGGGGGGACCCAATGAGCAGTTCTTC. Translation gives CASSFPISGGGPNEQFF. The V gene is TRBV12-3 or TRBV12-4, the J gene TRBJ2-1; 11 bases are shared with TRBD2. Unmatched junction bases numbered 10, after V lost 3 bases and J lost 6 bases. The CDR3 has 17 residues.

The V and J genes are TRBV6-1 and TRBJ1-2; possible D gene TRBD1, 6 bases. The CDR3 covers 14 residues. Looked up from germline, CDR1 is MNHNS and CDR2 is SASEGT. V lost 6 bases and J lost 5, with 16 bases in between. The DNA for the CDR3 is TGTGCCAGCAGGCTAGAGCGGGGGCCATATGGCTACACCTTC. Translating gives CASRLERGPYGYTF.